What follows are 25 T cell receptor beta chains derived from one specimen sequenced in a study of T-cell memory formation after mild COVID-19. Each CDR3 protein is one row after TCRdb ran MiXCR on the 5' RACE reads. The repertoire has under 300,000 distinct CDR3 sequences, approximately 16% of them found once; the top ten carry approximately 3.6%. Sequenced: PBMCs or a T cell subset sorted from them (not recorded which). All receptors derive from a young man who had mild COVID-19 (a few samples of this study predate the infection). Cell type and time point are not known.

This clonotype has only a few counts. V usage is TRBV12-3 or TRBV12-4 and J usage is TRBJ1-5; 8 positions match TRBD1. V shed 6 bases, J shed 6 bases, and the junction held 10 bases outside the gene matches. CDR3 length: 15 residues. In nucleotides, the CDR3 is TGTGCCAGCAGATCGGGACAGGCGGGGCGTCAGCCCCAGCATTTT. Translation gives CASRSGQAGRQPQHF.

This clonotype was seen repeatedly, ten times or more. This rearrangement joins TRBV20-1 to TRBJ1-6, with 9 bases matching TRBD1. CDR1 is DFQATT, CDR2 SNEGSKA, per germline (reference sequence). The J segment lost 10 bases and the V segment lost 4 bases, leaving 11 bases of the junction unmatched. This CDR3 has 15 amino acids. The CDR3 is CSANRAGTGRSPLHF. CDR3 sequence (DNA): TGCAGTGCTAACCGAGCCGGGACAGGGAGATCACCCCTCCACTTT.

The chain couples TRBV7-3 to TRBJ1-1; possibly TRBD1 for D (5 bases). Trimming pared 2 bases from V and 8 bases from J, leaving 9 bases between. The CDR3 covers 12 residues. Germline CDR1 reads SGHTA; CDR2 reads FQGTGA. This chain's CDR3 is CASSLPRQEAFF. The CDR3 DNA reads TGTGCCAGCAGCTTACCTCGACAGGAAGCTTTCTTT. The whole variable domain, filled in from reference TRBV7-3 and TRBJ1-1, reads GAGVSQTPSNKVTEKGKYVELRCDPISGHTALYWYRQSLGQGPEFLIYFQGTGAADDSGLPNDRFFAVRPEGSVSTLKIQRTERGDSAVYLCASSLPRQEAFFGQGTRLTVV.

This clonotype was seen more than once but under ten times. The V gene is TRBV7-9, the J gene TRBJ1-3; D might be TRBD1 (5 bases). Trimming pared 3 bases from V and 1 base from J, leaving 16 bases between. The CDR3 is 17 residues long. Germline assignment: CDR1 SEHNR and CDR2 FQNEAQ (reference sequence). CDR3 sequence (DNA): TGTGCCAGCAGCTTCGACACGGGACGGCCGTCTGGAAACACCATATATTTT. It yields the protein CASSFDTGRPSGNTIYF.

The J gene is TRBJ1-6, the V gene TRBV6-6; no definite D call. Between the trimmed V and J ends, which lost 4 bases and 8 bases, there was a span of 9 bases. The germline CDR1 and CDR2 sequences are MNHNY and SVGAGI (reference sequence). The CDR3 loop spans 13 amino acids. CDR3 DNA sequence: TGTGCCAGCAGTTCCTCTACGTATTCACCCCTCCACTTT. Residues: CASSSSTYSPLHF.

Many counts were recorded for this clonotype. CDR3 amino acids: CASGKTGQNTEAFF. As DNA, the CDR3 is TGCGCCAGCGGAAAAACAGGACAGAACACTGAAGCTTTCTTT. V is TRBV5-1 and J is TRBJ1-1; D might be TRBD1 (5 bases). Germline values: CDR1 SGHRS, CDR2 YFSETQ. The length of the CDR3 is 14 residues. V was cut by 7 bases and J by 1 base, with 14 bases left in between.

This clonotype was detected a few times. The rearrangement uses TRBV18 and TRBJ2-2; TRBD2 agrees at 10 bases. The CDR3 runs 14 residues. V lost 8 bases to trimming and J lost 5 bases; unmatched junction nucleotides: 5. CDR1 is KGHSH, CDR2 LQKENI, per germline. CDR3 residues: CASSGGDRTGELFF. The CDR3 DNA follows: TGTGCCAGCAGCGGGGGGGACCGGACCGGGGAGCTGTTTTTT.

The CDR3 sequence: CATSDPTGHSYNEQFF. In DNA form, the CDR3 reads TGTGCCACCAGTGATCCAACAGGGCACTCCTACAATGAGCAGTTCTTC. V gene TRBV24-1 combines with J gene TRBJ2-1; perhaps TRBD1 as D (6 bases). V lost 3 bases to trimming and J lost 0 bases, with 11 bases between them. From germline, CDR1 is KGHDR and CDR2 SFDVKD. The CDR3 has 16 residues.

This chain connects TRBV5-4 to TRBJ2-1, with D perhaps matching TRBD2 (6 bases). The V end was cut by 2 bases, the J end by 8 bases, with 17 bases between. In germline, CDR1 is SGHNT, CDR2 YYREEE (reference sequence). The CDR3 is made up of 15 amino acids. The CDR3 DNA sequence: TGTGCCAGCAGCTTTCCATTGGCTAGCGCCGATGAGCAGTTCTTC. Encoded protein: CASSFPLASADEQFF.

This CDR3 reads CSVGAGTGVAPVPQYF. CDR3 nucleotides: TGCAGCGTTGGTGCCGGGACAGGGGTAGCCCCGGTACCCCAGTACTTC. V is TRBV29-1 and J is TRBJ2-5; 10 positions match TRBD1. With 4 bases clipped from V and 9 bases from J, the junction kept 17 bases outside the gene matches. Germline loops: CDR1 SQVTM, CDR2 ANQGSEA. The CDR3 is 16 amino acids.

The gene calls are TRBV20-1 and TRBJ1-1; the D gene is possibly TRBD1 (6 bases). The V gene's germline CDR1 is DFQATT and CDR2 SNEGSKA (reference sequence). V lost 6 bases and J lost 3, with 14 bases in between. The CDR3 runs 13 residues. CDR3 coding DNA: TGCAGTGCGGCAGAGGGGGGGTACACTGAAGCTTTCTTT. This translates into CSAAEGGYTEAFF.

This clonotype was detected a few times. This chain uses TRBV7-9 with TRBJ1-1; D uncertain. There are 12 residues in the CDR3. V was shortened by 5 bases and J by 5 bases, with 9 bases between the two germline ends. CDR1 and CDR2 (germline): SEHNR, FQNEAQ (reference sequence). The CDR3 protein is CASSDVGTEAFF. CDR3 in DNA: TGTGCCAGCAGCGACGTAGGTACTGAAGCTTTCTTT.

The CDR3 is CASSQNWDRFAYEQYF. The DNA for the CDR3 is TGCGCCAGCAGCCAGAACTGGGACAGGTTCGCCTACGAGCAGTACTTC. This sequence joins TRBV4-3 and TRBJ2-7; TRBD1 agrees at 8 bases. V was clipped by 3 bases and J by 2 bases; unmatched bases: 9. Germline assignment: CDR1 LGHNA and CDR2 YSLEER. The CDR3 is made up of 16 amino acids.

This chain connects TRBV4-3 to TRBJ2-5; 8 positions agree with TRBD1. The CDR3 extends over 15 amino acids. The germline CDR1 and CDR2 sequences are LGHNA and YSLEER. V gave up 4 bases and J gave up 7 bases; unmatched junction bases: 11. The CDR3 reads CASSPSWTGIGTQYF. The DNA for the CDR3 is TGCGCCAGCAGCCCATCCTGGACAGGGATTGGGACCCAGTACTTC.

This clonotype has a count of ten or more. The chain employs TRBV5-5 and TRBJ1-2, with D possibly TRBD1 on 5 matching bases. Trimming cost V 2 bases and J 4 bases, with 15 bases left between them. The CDR3 length is 15 residues. Per the germline V gene, CDR1 is SGHKS and CDR2 is YYEKEE (reference sequence). The CDR3 bases are TGTGCCAGCAGCTTCCGGCAGGGATGGGTCTATGGCTACACCTTC. The encoded protein is CASSFRQGWVYGYTF. The full variable domain, with the rest looked up from reference TRBV5-5 and TRBJ1-2, is DAGVTQSPTHLIKTRGQQVTLRCSPISGHKSVSWYQQVLGQGPQFIFQYYEKEERGRGNFPDRFSARQFPNYSSELNVNALLLGDSALYLCASSFRQGWVYGYTFGSGTRLTVV.

In this sample, this clonotype turned up many times. The chain carries TRBV12-3 or TRBV12-4 and TRBJ2-7; D is unclear. Trimming removed 5 bases at V and 6 bases at J, with 17 bases between. The CDR3 loop spans 14 amino acids. The CDR3 DNA follows: TGTGCCAGCAGTCCCCGGGCTGTACCTGCCGAGCAGTACTTC. Its translation is CASSPRAVPAEQYF.

This chain connects TRBV7-2 to TRBJ2-3; 7 bases fit TRBD2. Germline CDR1 is SGHTA and CDR2 is FQGNSA. The CDR3 totals 16 residues. V shed 2 bases and J 3 bases; nucleotides not matched to a gene: 8. The CDR3 nucleotides read TGTGCCAGCAGCTTATGGGCTAGCGGTAATACAGATACGCAGTATTTT. Its translation: CASSLWASGNTDTQYF.

The chain recombines TRBV24-1 with TRBJ2-5; TRBD2 is a possible D gene (5 bases). Germline CDR1 is KGHDR and CDR2 is SFDVKD. Between the trimmed V and J ends, which lost 3 bases and 6 bases, there was a span of 16 bases. The CDR3 loop spans 15 amino acids. CDR3 sequence (DNA): TGTGCCACCAGTGATCCCGGGGAGAAAGAAAAGACCCAGTACTTC. It yields the protein CATSDPGEKEKTQYF.

The chain is built from TRBV12-3 or TRBV12-4 and TRBJ1-2, with 8 bases that match TRBD1. This CDR3 has 13 residues. The trim removed 6 bases at V and 8 bases at J, leaving 8 bases unmatched. The CDR3 nucleotides are TGTGCCAGCAGGGTCACAGGGGGTCAAGGCTACACCTTC. Translated: CASRVTGGQGYTF.

This chain connects TRBV20-1 to TRBJ2-2; possibly TRBD1 or TRBD2 for D (5 bases each). Trimming shortened V by 4 bases and J by 5 bases, and 17 bases separated the two germline ends. Germline loops: CDR1 DFQATT, CDR2 SNEGSKA (reference sequence). The CDR3 totals 15 residues. The CDR3 coding sequence is TGCAGTGCTAAGGCACTCTCCTGGGGGACCGGGGAGCTGTTTTTT. Its protein is CSAKALSWGTGELFF.

The chain uses TRBV12-5 and TRBJ1-2, with a weak D call TRBD1 (5 bases). CDR1 and CDR2 from the germline V gene are LGHNT and FRNRAP. The CDR3 runs to 16 residues. V was shortened by 4 bases and J by 6 bases, with 21 bases between the two germline ends. The CDR3 is CASGSAYRGSADGYTF. The CDR3, as DNA: TGTGCTAGTGGTTCGGCATATCGGGGGTCAGCGGATGGCTACACCTTC.

This clonotype was counted a few times. The V gene is TRBV5-6, the J gene TRBJ2-3; D uncertain. The germline CDR1 and CDR2 sequences are SGHDT and YYEEEE. V lost 3 bases and J lost 4, with 6 bases in between. CDR3 length: 12 amino acids. Here the CDR3 DNA reads TGTGCCAGCAGCTATGGCTCAGATACGCAGTATTTT. Translation gives CASSYGSDTQYF.

The chain is built from TRBV5-1 and TRBJ2-7, with D possibly being TRBD2 (6 bases). Deletions cut 4 bases from V and 0 bases from J, with 14 bases between. Germline CDR1 is SGHRS and CDR2 is YFSETQ. The length of the CDR3 is 15 residues. The CDR3 DNA reads TGCGCCAGCAGCACTCTGGACGGGAGCTCCTACGAGCAGTACTTC. It codes for CASSTLDGSSYEQYF.

The CDR3 reads CASQTGRDYGYTF. DNA for the CDR3: TGTGCCAGCCAGACAGGGAGGGACTATGGCTACACCTTC. The V and J genes are TRBV14 and TRBJ1-2, with 7 bases that match TRBD1. J gave up 3 bases and V 8 bases, and 6 bases lay outside the gene matches. Germline lookup yields CDR1 SGHDN and CDR2 FVKESK. The CDR3 has 13 residues.

This chain uses TRBV7-9 with TRBJ1-2; no reliable D call. V lost 5 bases, J lost 3 bases, and 13 bases lay in between. The germline V gene encodes CDR1 SEHNR and CDR2 FQNEAQ (reference sequence). This CDR3 spans 14 amino acids. CDR3 loop: CASSVSDGYYGYTF. The CDR3 DNA follows: TGTGCCAGCAGCGTATCGGACGGATACTATGGCTACACCTTC.